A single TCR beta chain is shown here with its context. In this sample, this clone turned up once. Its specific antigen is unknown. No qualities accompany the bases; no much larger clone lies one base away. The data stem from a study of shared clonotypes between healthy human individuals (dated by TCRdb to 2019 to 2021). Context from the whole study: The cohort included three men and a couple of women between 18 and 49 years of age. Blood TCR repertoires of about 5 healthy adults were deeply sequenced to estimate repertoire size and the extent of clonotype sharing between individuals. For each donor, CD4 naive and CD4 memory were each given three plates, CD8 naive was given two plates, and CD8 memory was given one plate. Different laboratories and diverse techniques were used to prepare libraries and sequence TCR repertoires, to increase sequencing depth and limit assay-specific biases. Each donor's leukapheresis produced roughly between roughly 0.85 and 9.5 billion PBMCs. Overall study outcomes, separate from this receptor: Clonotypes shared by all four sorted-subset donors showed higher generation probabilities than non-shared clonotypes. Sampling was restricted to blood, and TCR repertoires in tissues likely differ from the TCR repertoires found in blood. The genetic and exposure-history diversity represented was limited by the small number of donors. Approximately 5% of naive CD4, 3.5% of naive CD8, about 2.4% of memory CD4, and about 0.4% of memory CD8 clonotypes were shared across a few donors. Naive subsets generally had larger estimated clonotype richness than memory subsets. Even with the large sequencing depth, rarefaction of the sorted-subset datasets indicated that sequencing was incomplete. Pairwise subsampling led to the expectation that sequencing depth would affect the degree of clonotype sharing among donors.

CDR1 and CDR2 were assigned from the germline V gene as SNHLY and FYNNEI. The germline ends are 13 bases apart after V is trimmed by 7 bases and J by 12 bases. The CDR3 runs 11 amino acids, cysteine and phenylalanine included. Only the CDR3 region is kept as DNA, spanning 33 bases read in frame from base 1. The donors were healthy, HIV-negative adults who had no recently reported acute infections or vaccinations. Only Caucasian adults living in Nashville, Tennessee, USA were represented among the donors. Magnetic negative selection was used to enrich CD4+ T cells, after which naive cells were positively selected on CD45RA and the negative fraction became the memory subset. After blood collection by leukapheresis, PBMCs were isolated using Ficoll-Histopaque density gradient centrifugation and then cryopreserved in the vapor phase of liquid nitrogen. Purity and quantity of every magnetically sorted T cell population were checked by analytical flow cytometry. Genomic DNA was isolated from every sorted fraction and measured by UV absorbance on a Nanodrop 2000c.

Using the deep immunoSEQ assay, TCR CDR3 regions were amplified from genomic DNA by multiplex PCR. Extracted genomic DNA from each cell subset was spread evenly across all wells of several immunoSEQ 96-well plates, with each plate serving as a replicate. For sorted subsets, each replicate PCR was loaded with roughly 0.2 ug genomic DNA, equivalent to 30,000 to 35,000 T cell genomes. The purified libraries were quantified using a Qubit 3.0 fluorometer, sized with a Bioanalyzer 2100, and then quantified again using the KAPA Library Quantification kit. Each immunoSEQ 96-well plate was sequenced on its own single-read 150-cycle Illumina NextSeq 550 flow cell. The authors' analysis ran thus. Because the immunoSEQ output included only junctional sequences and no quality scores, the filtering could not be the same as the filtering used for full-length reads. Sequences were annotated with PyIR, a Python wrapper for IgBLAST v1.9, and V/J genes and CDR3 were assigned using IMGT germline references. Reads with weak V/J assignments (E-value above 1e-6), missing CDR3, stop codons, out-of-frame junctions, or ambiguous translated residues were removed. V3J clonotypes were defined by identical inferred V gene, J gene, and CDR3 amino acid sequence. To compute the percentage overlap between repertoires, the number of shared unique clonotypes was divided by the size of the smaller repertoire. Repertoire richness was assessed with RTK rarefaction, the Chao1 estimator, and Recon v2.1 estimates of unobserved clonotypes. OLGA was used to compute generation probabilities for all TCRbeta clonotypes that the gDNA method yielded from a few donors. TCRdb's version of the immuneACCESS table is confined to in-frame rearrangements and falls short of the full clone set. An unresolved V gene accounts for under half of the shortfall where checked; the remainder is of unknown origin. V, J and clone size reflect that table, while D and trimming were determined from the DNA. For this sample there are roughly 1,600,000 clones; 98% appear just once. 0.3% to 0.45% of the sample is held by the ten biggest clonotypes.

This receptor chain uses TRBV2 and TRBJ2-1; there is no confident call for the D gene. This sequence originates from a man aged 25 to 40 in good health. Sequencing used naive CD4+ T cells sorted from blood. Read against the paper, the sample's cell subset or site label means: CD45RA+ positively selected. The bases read TGTGCCAGCAAAGGGAAACAATGGCAGTTCTTC. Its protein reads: CASKGKQWQFF.